These 4 T cell receptor beta chains were sequenced from one sample in a study of shared clonotypes between healthy human individuals. Clones were sequenced by immunoSEQ multiplex PCR, and TCRdb holds only the in-frame ones, with some missing. In the table there are approximately 1,000,000 clones, approximately 80% of which are singletons. Sequencing was carried out using memory CD4+ T cells from PBMCs. The subset denotes: CD45RA-negative fraction. The receptors stem from a man aged 18 to 35 in good health. Some clones in this sample may be carry-over from other donors' samples.

On this clone itself: The germline gene is not matched at one end of the junction; a read error may be the cause. The chain carries TRBV6-6 and TRBJ2-7; tentatively, D is TRBD1 (6 bases). CDR1 is MNHNY, CDR2 SVGAGI, per germline (reference sequence). The CDR3 is 11 residues long. The CDR3 spells CASSSNDRIHF. The CDR3 DNA is TGTGCCAGCAGTTCTAATGACAGGATCCACTTC.

The chain employs TRBV28 and TRBJ1-5; possibly TRBD1 for D (6 bases). The V gene lost 2 bases and the J gene lost 1 base, with 18 bases spanning the gap. CDR1 is MDHEN and CDR2 is SYDVKM in the germline V gene. This CDR3 is built from 18 residues. The CDR3 DNA reads TGTGCCAGCAGTTTAATGGGAAGGAGGGGGGTGAGCAATCAGCCCCAGCATTTT. This sequence encodes CASSLMGRRGVSNQPQHF.

The chain joins TRBV5-4 to TRBJ2-7; D is undetermined. V was cut by 1 base and J by 3 bases, with 5 bases left in between. CDR1 is SGHNT, CDR2 YYREEE, per germline (reference sequence). This CDR3 region has 12 residues. The CDR3 reads CASSLRNYEQYF. The DNA for the CDR3 is TGTGCCAGCAGCTTGCGGAACTACGAGCAGTACTTC.

V gene TRBV28 combines with J gene TRBJ1-5; D unclear. Germline CDR1 reads MDHEN; CDR2 reads SYDVKM. Trimming cost V 1 base and J 6 bases, with 10 bases left between them. The CDR3 covers 14 residues. CDR3 protein: CASSLFSSSQPQHF. The CDR3 DNA reads as TGTGCCAGCAGTTTATTCTCATCCAGTCAGCCCCAGCATTTT. The whole variable domain, remainder taken from reference TRBV28 and TRBJ1-5, is DVKVTQSSRYLVKRTGEKVFLECVQDMDHENMFWYRQDPGLGLRLIYFSYDVKMKEKGDIPEGYSVSREKKERFSLILESASTNQTSMYLCASSLFSSSQPQHFGDGTRLSIL.